Following are 18 T cell receptor beta chains from one sample sequenced in a study of OX40 agonist ivuxolimab in advanced cancers. This table comes from immunoSEQ multiplex PCR, and its TCRdb copy is limited to in-frame clones, with some not included. The sample yields around 58,000 clones, 80% to 90% seen once. The material sequenced was CD4+ or CD8+ T cells sorted from blood, taken in a trial of the OX40 agonist ivuxolimab. The receptors were sampled from an adult with an advanced solid tumor such as melanoma, head and neck, liver or kidney cancer.

This chain connects TRBV5-4 to TRBJ2-1, with 8 nucleotides matching TRBD1. Germline V gives CDR1 SGHNT, CDR2 YYREEE (reference sequence). The CDR3 length is 14 residues. With 3 bases clipped from V and 7 bases from J, the junction kept 6 bases outside the gene matches. DNA of the CDR3: TGTGCCAGCAGCTCGGCCCGACAGGGGAATGAGCAGTTCTTC. Residues: CASSSARQGNEQFF.

The chain has TRBV9 and TRBJ1-5; the D gene is possibly TRBD1 (6 bases). Germline V gene sequence: CDR1 SGDLS, CDR2 YYNGEE. CDR3 length: 15 residues. V dropped 3 bases and J dropped 7 bases, with 17 bases sitting between them. CDR3 sequence: CASSAEGGRGQPQHF. The CDR3 nucleotides are TGTGCCAGCAGCGCGGAGGGGGGCCGAGGACAGCCCCAGCATTTT.

The chain has TRBV4-1 and TRBJ2-3, with unresolved D. The germline V gene has CDR1 MGHRA and CDR2 YSYEKL. The CDR3 runs to 13 residues. Trimming shortened V by 0 bases and J by 5 bases, and 6 bases separated the two germline ends. The chain's CDR3 is CASSQDGRDTQYF. The CDR3 DNA is TGCGCCAGCAGCCAAGACGGCAGAGATACGCAGTATTTT.

This chain connects TRBV7-2 to TRBJ2-7; D is ambiguous. V was trimmed by 1 base and J by 4 bases, leaving 11 bases between them. The CDR3 extends over 14 amino acids. The germline V gene encodes CDR1 SGHTA and CDR2 FQGNSA. CDR3: CASSLGAQGYEQYF. The CDR3 nucleotides are TGTGCCAGCAGCTTAGGAGCGCAAGGATACGAGCAGTACTTC. Based on the CDR3 plus reference TRBV7-2 and TRBJ2-7, the full variable domain is GAGVSQSPSNKVTEKGKDVELRCDPISGHTALYWYRQSLGQGLEFLIYFQGNSAPDKSGLPSDRFSAERTGGSVSTLTIQRTQQEDSAVYLCASSLGAQGYEQYFGPGTRLTVT.

The CDR3 DNA reads as TGTGCCAGCAGCAGACAGGGGGTTATCGGCACTGAAGCTTTCTTT. Amino acid sequence: CASSRQGVIGTEAFF. V and J are TRBV13 and TRBJ1-1; 9 positions agree with TRBD1. The V gene end was trimmed by 5 bases and the J gene end by 4 bases; junction bases not matched to a gene: 8. Germline CDR1 reads PRHDT; CDR2 reads FYEKMQ (reference sequence). This CDR3 is 15 amino acids long.

Points on this clone: Germline and junction disagree at one end, which may indicate a read error. The identical CDR3 is also encoded by other nucleotide sequences in the sample. The chain couples TRBV5-1 to TRBJ1-4; possibly TRBD1 for D (5 bases). Germline V gene lookup returns CDR1 SGHRS and CDR2 YFSETQ. The CDR3 is 13 residues long. In nucleotides, the CDR3 is TGCGCCAGCAGCTCGCAGGGCCGTGAAAAACTGTTCTTT. Residues: CASSSQGREKLFF.

The chain couples TRBV7-2 to TRBJ2-1; TRBD2 aligns across 8 bases. From germline, CDR1 is SGHTA and CDR2 FQGNSA. This CDR3 comprises 15 residues. V was clipped by 3 bases and J by 1 base; unmatched bases: 2. CDR3 DNA: TGTGCCAGCAGCTTGGGCGGGAGGTCCTACAATGAGCAGTTCTTC. This sequence encodes CASSLGGRSYNEQFF.

CDR3 sequence: CASSLDRKENNEQFF. CDR3 nucleotides: TGTGCCAGCAGCTTAGATAGAAAAGAAAACAATGAGCAGTTCTTC. The chain couples TRBV11-1 to TRBJ2-1; D gene unclear. Trimming stripped 1 base from V and 5 bases from J, with 12 bases between. The germline gives CDR1 SGHAT, CDR2 FQDESV (reference sequence). The CDR3 covers 15 residues.

The V call is TRBV7-6, the J call TRBJ2-7; 7 bases align to TRBD2. This CDR3 comprises 15 residues. V lost 5 bases and J lost 6; bases outside the gene matches: 13. Germline CDR1 SGHVS, CDR2 FNYEAQ. In nucleotides, the CDR3 is TGTGCCAGCAGCCCCTGGACTAGTAAAACTACCGAGCAGTACTTC. Amino acids: CASSPWTSKTTEQYF.

This chain links TRBV11-2 with TRBJ2-2; D is undetermined. V was trimmed by 1 base and J by 2 bases, leaving 8 bases between them. Germline V gene sequence: CDR1 SGHAT, CDR2 FQNNGV. CDR3 length equals 15 residues. The CDR3 DNA is TGTGCCAGCAGCTTAGTCGGGCAAAACACCGGGGAGCTGTTTTTT. This encodes CASSLVGQNTGELFF.

This clone occurred once. The chain couples TRBV6-5 to TRBJ2-5, with D possibly matching TRBD2 (5 bases). Trimming took off 7 bases at V and 9 bases at J, with 21 bases between the two ends. Germline CDR1 is MNHEY and CDR2 is SVGAGI. This CDR3 comprises 14 residues. The CDR3 reads CASKTFGPGGSQYF. For the CDR3, the DNA is TGTGCCAGCAAAACCTTCGGGCCTGGCGGGTCCCAGTACTTC.

The rearrangement uses TRBV5-6 and TRBJ2-4, with TRBD2 identical over 8 bases. The length of the CDR3 is 14 residues. V trimming: 1 base; J trimming: 4 bases; junction bases outside the gene matches: 1. Germline V CDR1 and CDR2: SGHDT, YYEEEE. The CDR3 protein is CASSLSGGKNIQYF. In DNA form, the CDR3 reads TGTGCCAGCAGCTTGAGCGGGGGTAAAAACATTCAGTACTTC.

The chain combines TRBV30 with TRBJ2-7, with 9 bases matching TRBD1. Per germline, CDR1 GTSNPN and CDR2 SVGIG (reference sequence). The CDR3 runs to 12 residues. The V gene end was trimmed by 7 bases and the J gene end by 5 bases; junction bases not matched to a gene: 6. CDR3 sequence reads: CASSQGADEQYF. CDR3 coding DNA: TGTGCCTCTTCACAGGGGGCCGACGAGCAGTACTTC.

The V call is TRBV5-5, the J call TRBJ2-2, with D uncertain. V lost 4 bases, J lost 0 bases, and 1 base lay in between. The CDR3 sequence is 12 residues long. Germline CDR1 and CDR2: SGHKS and YYEKEE (reference sequence). CDR3 coding DNA: TGTGCCAGCAGCCCGAACACCGGGGAGCTGTTTTTT. Its translation is CASSPNTGELFF.

V usage is TRBV11-1 and J usage is TRBJ2-3; unclear D gene. The CDR3 consists of 14 residues. CDR1 and CDR2 from the germline V gene are SGHAT and FQDESV (reference sequence). V lost 4 bases, J lost 4 bases, and 12 bases lay in between. CDR3 bases: TGTGCCAGCAGCTGGGCAGAGTGGGCAGATACGCAGTATTTT. Translation gives CASSWAEWADTQYF.

The rearrangement uses TRBV27 and TRBJ1-1; D is ambiguous. The CDR3 runs to 12 residues. Trimming left V 5 bases short and J 5 bases short, with 9 bases between. CDR1 and CDR2 (germline): MNHEY, SMNVEV (reference sequence). CDR3: CASSPRGTEAFF. CDR3 DNA: TGTGCCAGCAGTCCGAGAGGGACTGAAGCTTTCTTT.

The rearrangement uses TRBV27 and TRBJ1-5, with TRBD1 identical over 8 bases. The V gene end was trimmed by 5 bases and the J gene end by 4 bases; junction bases not matched to a gene: 7. Looked up from germline, CDR1 is MNHEY and CDR2 is SMNVEV (reference sequence). The CDR3 extends over 15 amino acids. This CDR3 reads CASSPQGGRNQPQHF. CDR3 in DNA: TGTGCCAGCAGTCCACAGGGGGGACGAAATCAGCCCCAGCATTTT.

J is TRBJ2-7 and V is TRBV10-3, with D possibly TRBD1 on 6 matching bases. This CDR3 spans 16 amino acids. Between the trimmed V and J ends, which lost 3 bases and 6 bases, there was a span of 21 bases. From germline, CDR1 is ENHRY and CDR2 SYGVKD. CDR3 DNA: TGTGCCATCAGTGAAACGCAACAGGGCCTCGGAGGCGAGCAGTACTTC. Residues: CAISETQQGLGGEQYF.